This entry lists 24 T cell receptor beta chains sequenced from one sample in a study of shared clonotypes between healthy human individuals. The table came from immunoSEQ multiplex PCR; TCRdb's copy has only in-frame clones and leaves some out. This repertoire shows 1,100,000 or so clones, roughly 74% found once; its top ten account for under 0.65%. The sample taken for sequencing was memory CD4+ T cells from PBMCs. Subset in this sample: CD45RA-negative fraction. The receptor set was obtained from a man between 18 and 29 years old in good health. Some clones in this sample may be carry-over from other donors' samples.

With regard to this clone: Possible read error: a much larger clone is one base away. Other nucleotide sequences from this sample produce the same CDR3. This rearrangement joins TRBV5-1 to TRBJ2-3; D is undetermined. V lost 2 bases and J lost 2, with 6 bases in between. Germline CDR1 SGHRS, CDR2 YFSETQ. This CDR3 region has 13 residues. The CDR3 spells CASSFRDTDTQYF. The CDR3 region has the DNA TGCGCCAGCAGCTTCCGCGACACAGATACGCAGTATTTT.

The chain couples TRBV9 to TRBJ2-3; D remains unclear. The CDR3 has 11 residues. V shed 3 bases and J shed 8 bases, with 7 bases lying between them. Germline loops: CDR1 SGDLS, CDR2 YYNGEE. The CDR3 DNA reads as TGTGCCAGCAGCGGCCCAGCTACGCAGTATTTT. As protein: CASSGPATQYF.

V is TRBV5-8 and J is TRBJ2-7; 8 nucleotides line up with TRBD1. Germline V gives CDR1 SGHTS, CDR2 YDEGEE. V lost 6 bases, J lost 0 bases, and 8 bases stayed unmatched. This CDR3 has 15 residues. The CDR3 region is CASTISGTGSYEQYF. In DNA form, the CDR3 reads TGTGCCAGCACCATATCCGGGACAGGCTCCTACGAGCAGTACTTC.

The chain employs TRBV4-1 and TRBJ2-5, with TRBD2 as a possible D gene (6 bases). This CDR3 spans 15 amino acids. Trimming left V 0 bases short and J 0 bases short, with 8 bases between. Germline V gene data show CDR1 as MGHRA and CDR2 as YSYEKL. CDR3 DNA: TGCGCCAGCAGCCAAGACGGGACTCACCAAGAGACCCAGTACTTC. It specifies CASSQDGTHQETQYF.

The V gene is TRBV5-1, the J gene TRBJ2-1; tentative D call: TRBD2 (6 bases). Germline V gene lookup returns CDR1 SGHRS and CDR2 YFSETQ. The CDR3 is 15 amino acids. V was cut by 0 bases and J by 5 bases, with 12 bases left in between. CDR3 in DNA: TGCGCCAGCAGCTTGGGTTCTGGAGGGGACAATGAGCAGTTCTTC. Translation gives CASSLGSGGDNEQFF.

Comments on this clone: Within the sample, other DNA sequences also encode this same CDR3. The chain couples TRBV5-1 to TRBJ2-5; D might be TRBD1 (6 bases). The CDR3 consists of 13 residues. The germline V gene encodes CDR1 SGHRS and CDR2 YFSETQ. Trimming pared 1 base from V and 5 bases from J, leaving 9 bases between. The chain's CDR3 is CASSLQGTETQYF. CDR3 nucleotides: TGCGCCAGCAGCTTGCAGGGGACGGAGACCCAGTACTTC. Combining the CDR3 with reference TRBV5-1 and TRBJ2-5 gives the whole variable domain KAGVTQTPRYLIKTRGQQVTLSCSPISGHRSVSWYQQTPGQGLQFLFEYFSETQRNKGNFPGRFSGRQFSNSRSEMNVSTLELGDSALYLCASSLQGTETQYFGPGTRLLVL.

The V and J genes are TRBV27 and TRBJ1-3; the match to TRBD1 covers 7 bases. Looked up from germline, CDR1 is MNHEY and CDR2 is SMNVEV (reference sequence). The CDR3 consists of 17 residues. Unmatched junction bases numbered 9, after V lost 2 bases and J lost 2 bases. DNA of the CDR3: TGTGCCAGCAGTTTAGACAGGGTTTGGGGTCCTGGAAACACCATATATTTT. Protein sequence: CASSLDRVWGPGNTIYF.

This chain connects TRBV6-5 to TRBJ1-1; 9 bases align to TRBD1. The germline CDR1 and CDR2 sequences are MNHEY and SVGAGI. Germline trimming cut 6 bases from V and 10 bases from J; bases unmatched to any gene: 6. CDR3 length: 12 amino acids. The chain's CDR3 is CASSLGTGRAFF. The CDR3 DNA follows: TGTGCCAGCAGCCTCGGGACAGGGCGAGCTTTCTTT.

With respect to this clone: This clone may be a read error of a much larger clone one base away. The chain combines TRBV4-1 with TRBJ1-5; tentative D call: TRBD1 (6 bases). CDR3 length equals 13 residues. The germline V gene encodes CDR1 MGHRA and CDR2 YSYEKL. The CDR3 bases are TGTGCCAGCAGCCCACGGCAGGGGCAGCCCCAGCATTTT. Its translation is CASSPRQGQPQHF.

The chain is built from TRBV11-2 and TRBJ2-7, with D perhaps matching TRBD1 (6 bases). This CDR3 is 14 amino acids long. V lost 3 bases and J 5 bases, leaving 14 bases between the germline ends. Germline CDR1 reads SGHAT; CDR2 reads FQNNGV. DNA for the CDR3: TGTGCCAGCAGCTTCACCAGGGGTGTCCACGAGCAGTACTTC. This codes for CASSFTRGVHEQYF.

Points on this clone: Other nucleotide sequences from this sample produce the same CDR3. The CDR3 here is CASSSRGAGANVLTF. The DNA of the CDR3 is TGTGCCAGCAGTTCCAGGGGTGCTGGGGCCAACGTCCTGACTTTC. This sequence joins TRBV28 and TRBJ2-6; a weak D match, TRBD1 (6 bases). The CDR3 spans 15 residues. CDR1 is MDHEN, CDR2 SYDVKM, per germline. Trimming removed 4 bases from V and 2 bases from J, with 9 bases in between.

This clone has only one observation. Within the sample, other DNA sequences also encode this same CDR3. The chain employs TRBV5-4 and TRBJ2-7, with D perhaps TRBD1 (6 bases). Trimming stripped 0 bases from V and 4 bases from J, with 8 bases between. The CDR3 length is 13 residues. The germline CDR1 and CDR2 sequences are SGHNT and YYREEE (reference sequence). The CDR3 nucleotides are TGTGCCAGCAGCTTGGCCAGGGGTTACGAGCAGTACTTC. Its protein product is CASSLARGYEQYF.

The DNA of the CDR3 is TGCAGCGTGGGGGGTGGAAGCGGGAGCTACAATGAGCAGTTCTTC. Amino acids: CSVGGGSGSYNEQFF. The V gene is TRBV29-1, the J gene TRBJ2-1, with 8 bases aligning to TRBD2. The V and J ends lost 6 bases and 3 bases, in that order; junction bases with no gene match: 10. The CDR3 covers 15 residues. The germline gives CDR1 SQVTM, CDR2 ANQGSEA.

The rearrangement links TRBV2 to TRBJ2-1; D remains unclear. With 6 bases removed from V and 8 bases from J, the gap between germline ends came to 8 bases. The CDR3 spans 11 residues. Germline V gives CDR1 SNHLY, CDR2 FYNNEI. CDR3 residues: CASRGIHEQFF. For the CDR3, the DNA is TGTGCCAGCAGAGGGATCCATGAGCAGTTCTTC.

The chain carries TRBV15 and TRBJ1-2, with TRBD1 matching 12 bases. Trimming cost V 5 bases and J 8 bases; bases outside gene matches: 9. In germline, CDR1 is LNHNV, CDR2 YYDKDF (reference sequence). CDR3 length: 15 amino acids. This chain's CDR3 is CATSSGGTGGRGYTF. DNA of the CDR3: TGTGCCACCAGCTCTGGAGGGACAGGGGGCCGGGGCTACACCTTC.

Regarding this clone: This clone may be a read error of a much larger clone one base away. Other nucleotide sequences in the sample specify the same CDR3. The CDR3: CASSLTGQGERTDTQYF. CDR3 sequence (DNA): TGTGCCAGCAGCTTAACGGGTCAGGGGGAGAGGACAGATACGCAGTATTTT. The chain is built from TRBV7-3 and TRBJ2-3, with 7 bases aligning to TRBD1. V lost 0 bases, J lost 3 bases, and 9 bases stayed unmatched. This CDR3 spans 17 amino acids. Germline lookup yields CDR1 SGHTA and CDR2 FQGTGA.

The CDR3 DNA is TGTGCCATCCGACGACAGAACACTGAAGCTTTCTTT. It encodes CAIRRQNTEAFF. The chain combines TRBV10-3 with TRBJ1-1; D is ambiguous. The CDR3 consists of 12 residues. Germline V CDR1 and CDR2: ENHRY, SYGVKD. With 8 bases removed from V and 1 base from J, the gap between germline ends came to 8 bases.

This sequence joins TRBV10-2 and TRBJ2-1, with TRBD2 identical over 11 bases. CDR3 length: 17 amino acids. The junction had 10 bases not matched to a gene; V was cut back by 6 bases and J by 3 bases. Germline V CDR1 and CDR2: WSHSY, SAAADI. The CDR3 nucleotides are TGCGCCAGCAGCGCCTCCCTCCTAGCGGGAGGCTACAATGAGCAGTTCTTC. This codes for CASSASLLAGGYNEQFF.

This chain links TRBV5-1 with TRBJ2-7; 8 positions agree with TRBD1. V gave up 1 base and J gave up 4 bases; unmatched junction bases: 7. The CDR3 extends over 15 amino acids. Germline V gene sequence: CDR1 SGHRS, CDR2 YFSETQ. The CDR3 DNA reads as TGCGCCAGCAGCTTGTTCACAGGGGGGTCGTACGAGCAGTACTTC. This encodes CASSLFTGGSYEQYF.

Note on this clone: The sample holds other DNA sequences that translate to the same CDR3. The CDR3 nucleotides are TGTGCCAGTAGTATCGGGCAAAACCGGGATACGCAGTATTTT. It is translated as CASSIGQNRDTQYF. This chain uses TRBV19 with TRBJ2-3; D not certain. The CDR3 is made up of 14 amino acids. Per germline, CDR1 LNHDA and CDR2 SQIVND (reference sequence). Trimming removed 3 bases at V and 6 bases at J, with 13 bases between.

This clone appeared a single time. V is TRBV7-3 and J is TRBJ1-2; D perhaps matches TRBD1 (6 bases). The CDR3 covers 13 residues. Trimming shortened V by 3 bases and J by 8 bases, and 13 bases separated the two germline ends. Looked up from germline, CDR1 is SGHTA and CDR2 is FQGTGA. This CDR3 is CASSFAGEEGYTF. In nucleotides, the CDR3 is TGTGCCAGCAGCTTTGCAGGGGAAGAAGGCTACACCTTC.

For this clone: A far larger clone is just one base off, so this is likely a read error. This sample also contains other DNA sequences that code for the same CDR3. This rearrangement joins TRBV7-2 to TRBJ2-1, with TRBD1 matching 8 bases. Per germline, CDR1 SGHTA and CDR2 FQGNSA. The length of the CDR3 is 15 residues. The CDR3 sequence: CASSATGDRYNEQFF. The CDR3 nucleotides are TGTGCCAGCAGCGCGACAGGGGATCGGTACAATGAACAGTTCTTC.

This clone came up a few times. This chain connects TRBV28 to TRBJ1-5, with a possible D match to TRBD1 (6 bases). V was cut by 7 bases and J by 2 bases, with 18 bases left in between. Germline V gene data show CDR1 as MDHEN and CDR2 as SYDVKM. The CDR3 runs 16 residues. CDR3 DNA sequence: TGTGCCAGCATCCCCAGAGGGGGTCGGCGCAATCAGCCCCAGCATTTT. Translating gives CASIPRGGRRNQPQHF.

V is TRBV7-3 and J is TRBJ2-1; 8 positions match TRBD2. The CDR3 spans 16 residues. V shed 2 bases and J 2 bases; nucleotides not matched to a gene: 5. From germline, CDR1 is SGHTA and CDR2 FQGTGA. The CDR3 region has the DNA TGTGCCAGCAGCTTACGTAGCGGGGCTACCTACAATGAGCAGTTCTTC. Its protein product is CASSLRSGATYNEQFF.